This T cell receptor beta chain was obtained from a study of shared clonotypes between healthy human individuals. Profiling relied on immunoSEQ multiplex PCR, and the TCRdb table lists in-frame clones only, not all of them. The sample has about 600,000 clones, around 97% seen once. V was pared by 1 base and J by 3 bases, with 6 bases between. Germline V gene data show CDR1 as SGHAT and CDR2 as FQDESV (reference sequence). The CDR3 has 13 residues. The V call is TRBV11-1, the J call TRBJ1-1; no firm D call. Sample: naive CD4+ T cells sorted from blood. The subset was: CD45RA+ positively selected. This TCR came from a woman younger than 45 in good health. CDR3 coding DNA: TGTGCCAGCAGCTTAGACCGGGACACTGAAGCTTTCTTT. Encoded protein: CASSLDRDTEAFF.